One and the same sample provided the 31 T cell receptor beta chains below, sequenced in a study of blood T cell repertoires in COVID-19. Libraries were prepared by immunoSEQ multiplex PCR; TCRdb keeps only in-frame clonotypes and omits some of them. The data contain 100,000 or so clones, approximately 90% of them seen just once; the ten biggest clones take up about 5.7%. Sequencing was performed on peripheral blood. These receptors were obtained from a woman aged 50 to 60 with COVID-19, enrolled during active disease.

The J gene is TRBJ2-7, the V gene TRBV27; 8 bases match TRBD1. This CDR3 has 14 amino acids. Trimming took 4 bases from V and 3 from J; bases not matched to a gene: 5. Germline CDR1 is MNHEY and CDR2 is SMNVEV (reference sequence). CDR3 bases: TGTGCCAGCAGTTACCTGGGACAGGACTACGAGCAGTACTTC. Its protein is CASSYLGQDYEQYF.

The rearrangement joins TRBV19 to TRBJ1-1; D not resolved. The CDR3 sequence is 17 residues long. V was trimmed by 3 bases and J by 0 bases, leaving 17 bases between them. The germline V gene encodes CDR1 LNHDA and CDR2 SQIVND (reference sequence). CDR3 residues: CASSIPPRQKMNTEAFF. The CDR3 coding sequence is TGTGCCAGTAGTATCCCCCCGCGGCAGAAAATGAACACTGAAGCTTTCTTT.

The chain uses TRBV2 and TRBJ2-1; 8 bases are a match to TRBD1. Per germline, CDR1 SNHLY and CDR2 FYNNEI. The trim removed 5 bases at V and 4 bases at J, leaving 4 bases unmatched. The CDR3 consists of 14 residues. In nucleotides, the CDR3 is TGTGCCAGCAGTTTACAGGGGGGATACAATGAGCAGTTCTTC. Its protein is CASSLQGGYNEQFF. Full variable domain (rest looked up from reference TRBV2 and TRBJ2-1): EPEVTQTPSHQVTQMGQEVILRCVPISNHLYFYWYRQILGQKVEFLVSFYNNEISEKSEIFDDQFSVERPDGSNFTLKIRSTKLEDSAMYFCASSLQGGYNEQFFGPGTRLTVL.

The chain recombines TRBV2 with TRBJ2-1; 8 bases fit TRBD2. Trimming took 4 bases from V and 1 from J; bases not matched to a gene: 9. Looked up from germline, CDR1 is SNHLY and CDR2 is FYNNEI. The CDR3 length is 17 residues. The CDR3 sequence is CASSGVASGLSYNEQFF. The CDR3 DNA sequence: TGTGCCAGCAGTGGGGTAGCTAGCGGGTTGTCCTACAATGAGCAGTTCTTC.

The chain links TRBV28 to TRBJ1-6; 8 nucleotides agree with TRBD1. Germline lookup yields CDR1 MDHEN and CDR2 SYDVKM. Losses at the gene ends were 5 bases for V and 7 bases for J; bases not matched to a gene: 4. The CDR3 loop spans 14 amino acids. CDR3 bases: TGTGCCAGCAGTGGGGGACAGGTAAATTCACCCCTCCACTTT. Amino acids: CASSGGQVNSPLHF. Complete variable domain (other parts from reference TRBV28 and TRBJ1-6): DVKVTQSSRYLVKRTGEKVFLECVQDMDHENMFWYRQDPGLGLRLIYFSYDVKMKEKGDIPEGYSVSREKKERFSLILESASTNQTSMYLCASSGGQVNSPLHFGNGTRLTVT.

This chain links TRBV7-2 with TRBJ1-6, with TRBD1 as a possible D gene (5 bases). The CDR3 totals 16 residues. Germline CDR1 and CDR2: SGHTA and FQGNSA. V gave up 1 base and J gave up 9 bases, with 16 bases separating them. The CDR3 is CASSLDQHRPLSPLHF. The CDR3, as DNA: TGTGCCAGCAGCTTAGATCAACACAGGCCCCTTTCACCCCTCCACTTT.

As regards this clone: The sample carries other DNA sequences with the same CDR3. This CDR3 reads CASSYSESNQPQHF. CDR3 nucleotides: TGTGCCAGCAGTTACAGTGAGAGCAATCAGCCCCAGCATTTT. The chain carries TRBV6-6 and TRBJ1-5; unclear D gene. The CDR3 spans 14 residues. Looked up from germline, CDR1 is MNHNY and CDR2 is SVGAGI (reference sequence). Trimming shortened V by 2 bases and J by 1 base, and 6 bases separated the two germline ends.

This clone was counted between two and nine times. The chain recombines TRBV6-6 with TRBJ1-5; no firm D call. There are 13 residues in the CDR3. V was pared by 6 bases and J by 1 base, with 7 bases between. Looked up from germline, CDR1 is MNHNY and CDR2 is SVGAGI (reference sequence). This CDR3 is CASRRQSNQPQHF. CDR3 bases: TGTGCCAGCAGGCGGCAGAGCAATCAGCCCCAGCATTTT.

J is TRBJ2-7 and V is TRBV20-1; 8 nucleotides match TRBD2. Germline V lookup: CDR1 DFQATT, CDR2 SNEGSKA (reference sequence). The CDR3 is 14 amino acids. The V segment lost 3 bases and the J segment 2 bases; nucleotides outside the gene matches: 6. Written as DNA, the CDR3 is TGCAGTGCTAGTAGGGGCGGGGGGACCTACGAGCAGTACTTC. Protein sequence: CSASRGGGTYEQYF.

This clone was seen just once. V is TRBV6-2 or TRBV6-3 and J is TRBJ1-2; D possibly corresponds to TRBD1 (5 bases). Germline-derived CDR1 and CDR2 are MNHEY and SVGEGT. The CDR3 extends over 17 amino acids. V lost 2 bases and J 2 bases, leaving 18 bases between the germline ends. The chain's CDR3 is CASSYGAWAAANYGYTF. The CDR3 DNA sequence: TGTGCCAGCAGTTACGGGGCGTGGGCGGCTGCCAACTATGGCTACACCTTC.

The chain recombines TRBV7-2 with TRBJ1-4; 7 bases agree with TRBD1. CDR1 is SGHTA, CDR2 FQGNSA, per germline. The CDR3 totals 16 residues. Losses at the gene ends were 1 base for V and 0 bases for J; bases not matched to a gene: 2. This chain's CDR3 is CASSLVGTATNEKLFF. In nucleotides, the CDR3 is TGTGCCAGCAGCTTAGTTGGGACAGCAACTAATGAAAAACTGTTTTTT.

The rearrangement joins TRBV19 to TRBJ1-1, with D possibly matching TRBD1 (5 bases). Germline-derived CDR1 and CDR2 are LNHDA and SQIVND (reference sequence). Between the trimmed V and J ends, which lost 5 bases and 6 bases, there was a span of 13 bases. This CDR3 has 13 residues. The CDR3 sequence is CASSQKTASEAFF. Here the CDR3 DNA reads TGTGCCAGTAGTCAAAAGACAGCCTCTGAAGCTTTCTTT.

As for this clone: The identical CDR3 is also encoded by other nucleotide sequences in the sample. The chain recombines TRBV3-1 (or the pseudogene TRBV3-2) with TRBJ2-1; 11 bases agree with TRBD2. V dropped 4 bases and J dropped 5; count of bases not matched to a gene: 4. Germline CDR1 LGHDT, CDR2 YNNKEL (reference sequence). The CDR3 has 15 amino acids. Here the CDR3 DNA reads TGTGCCAGCAGCCGCGGGACTAGCGGTAACAATGAGCAGTTCTTC. It yields the protein CASSRGTSGNNEQFF.

V and J are TRBV6-2 or TRBV6-3 and TRBJ2-4; 13 positions match TRBD2. This CDR3 comprises 16 residues. J lost 8 bases, V lost 6 bases, and 10 bases had no gene match. The germline gives CDR1 MNHEY, CDR2 SVGEGT. The CDR3 DNA follows: TGTGCCAGCAGCCTTACTAGCGGGGGGGCCTCTGACATTCAGTACTTC. Its protein is CASSLTSGGASDIQYF.

The V gene is TRBV5-6, the J gene TRBJ2-2; the match to TRBD2 covers 12 bases. V dropped 4 bases and J dropped 8; count of bases not matched to a gene: 6. The germline V gene encodes CDR1 SGHDT and CDR2 YYEEEE. The CDR3 totals 15 residues. CDR3 loop: CASSVTSGGMGELFF. CDR3 coding DNA: TGTGCCAGCAGCGTGACTAGCGGGGGAATGGGGGAGCTGTTTTTT.

The chain has TRBV2 and TRBJ1-2; 9 bases are a match to TRBD1. V lost 6 bases and J lost 7; bases outside the gene matches: 15. The germline gives CDR1 SNHLY, CDR2 FYNNEI. This CDR3 has 16 residues. The CDR3 DNA reads as TGTGCCAGCAGACAAAGAGCCACTGACAGGGGGAGTGGCTACACCTTC. Its protein product is CASRQRATDRGSGYTF.

J is TRBJ1-6 and V is TRBV19, with D unclear. The germline V and J ends were trimmed by 9 bases and 0 bases, with 15 bases remaining between them. This CDR3 has 16 residues. Germline V gene sequence: CDR1 LNHDA, CDR2 SQIVND (reference sequence). Written as DNA, the CDR3 is TGTGCCAGAATGGGAGGGAAGAGCTCCTATAATTCACCCCTCCACTTT. It translates to CARMGGKSSYNSPLHF.

The chain has TRBV7-9 and TRBJ2-3, with TRBD2 matching over 8 bases. Trimming took 5 bases from V and 1 from J; bases not matched to a gene: 8. Germline V lookup: CDR1 SEHNR, CDR2 FQNEAQ (reference sequence). The CDR3 runs to 16 residues. The CDR3 here is CASSPGLGAGTDTQYF. As DNA, the CDR3 is TGTGCCAGCAGCCCGGGACTAGGAGCGGGCACAGATACGCAGTATTTT.

The V gene is TRBV7-8, the J gene TRBJ2-1; D might be TRBD2 (6 bases). The V gene's germline CDR1 is SGHVS and CDR2 FQNEAQ. CDR3 length: 15 residues. The V end was cut by 1 base, the J end by 7 bases, with 14 bases between. CDR3 region: CASSLGMSGDNEQFF. For the CDR3, the DNA is TGTGCCAGCAGCTTAGGAATGTCGGGGGATAATGAGCAGTTCTTC. The variable domain in full, completed from reference TRBV7-8 and TRBJ2-1, reads GAGVSQSPRYKVAKRGQDVALRCDPISGHVSLFWYQQALGQGPEFLTYFQNEAQLDKSGLPSDRFFAERPEGSVSTLKIQRTQQEDSAVYLCASSLGMSGDNEQFFGPGTRLTVL.

This chain links TRBV27 with TRBJ2-2, with D possibly TRBD1 on 6 matching bases. CDR1 is MNHEY, CDR2 SMNVEV, per germline (reference sequence). The germline V and J ends were trimmed by 2 bases and 4 bases, with 14 bases remaining between them. The CDR3 contains 16 residues. Written as DNA, the CDR3 is TGTGCCAGCAGTTTAGAGGGACAATGGTTCACCGGGGAGCTGTTTTTT. This encodes CASSLEGQWFTGELFF.

V and J are TRBV14 and TRBJ1-4; 10 positions agree with TRBD1. Unmatched junction bases numbered 7, after V lost 4 bases and J lost 8 bases. This CDR3 contains 15 residues. Germline V gives CDR1 SGHDN, CDR2 FVKESK. In DNA form, the CDR3 reads TGTGCCAGCAGCCCGGTAGGGACAGGGGCCGAAAAACTGTTTTTT. It translates to CASSPVGTGAEKLFF. The variable domain in full, completed from reference TRBV14 and TRBJ1-4, reads EAGVTQFPSHSVIEKGQTVTLRCDPISGHDNLYWYRRVMGKEIKFLLHFVKESKQDESGMPNNRFLAERTGGTYSTLKVQPAELEDSGVYFCASSPVGTGAEKLFFGSGTQLSVL.

The rearrangement links TRBV19 to TRBJ2-3; TRBD2 matches 9 bases. J was trimmed by 4 bases and V by 3 bases; bases with no gene match: 8. This CDR3 is built from 16 residues. Germline lookup yields CDR1 LNHDA and CDR2 SQIVND (reference sequence). CDR3 in DNA: TGTGCCAGTAGTATCAGTATTAGCGGGGGATCAGATACGCAGTATTTT. Translation gives CASSISISGGSDTQYF.

The chain combines TRBV28 with TRBJ2-7, with 9 nucleotides matching TRBD2. V was clipped by 6 bases and J by 7 bases; unmatched bases: 7. Germline CDR1 is MDHEN and CDR2 is SYDVKM. This CDR3 contains 13 residues. The CDR3 DNA reads as TGTGCCAGCAGACGCGGGGGGGCCGAGGAGCAGTACTTC. Protein product: CASRRGGAEEQYF.

In nucleotides, the CDR3 is TGTGCCAGCAGCGCTGGGGGGCAGGGGGTTACACCCCTCCACTTT. It specifies CASSAGGQGVTPLHF. V is TRBV9 and J is TRBJ1-6; 7 bases agree with TRBD1. Trimming removed 3 bases from V and 11 bases from J; junction bases left unmatched: 11. Per the germline V gene, CDR1 is SGDLS and CDR2 is YYNGEE. The CDR3 spans 15 residues.

As for this clone: Other DNA sequences in the sample encode the same CDR3. This chain joins TRBV6-5 and TRBJ1-1, with TRBD1 matching over 7 bases. Germline CDR1 reads MNHEY; CDR2 reads SVGAGI. Trimming at V came to 0 bases and at J to 0 bases, leaving 1 base not matched to a gene. This CDR3 region has 15 residues. The CDR3 DNA sequence: TGTGCCAGCAGTTACTCCAGGGGGATGAACACTGAAGCTTTCTTT. This codes for CASSYSRGMNTEAFF.

This clone was counted a single time. The chain links TRBV4-2 to TRBJ2-4, with D maybe TRBD2 (7 bases). Germline CDR1 is LGHNA and CDR2 is YNFKEQ. V lost 1 base and J 6 bases, leaving 25 bases between the germline ends. This CDR3 has 19 residues. The CDR3 loop reads CASSQVSGAGGGQGNIQYF. The CDR3 nucleotides read TGTGCCAGCAGCCAAGTCTCCGGAGCTGGGGGGGGGCAGGGAAACATTCAGTACTTC.

The chain carries TRBV4-1 and TRBJ2-3; the match to TRBD2 covers 11 bases. Trimming removed 0 bases from V and 4 bases from J; junction bases left unmatched: 3. Per the germline V gene, CDR1 is MGHRA and CDR2 is YSYEKL. The CDR3 is 16 amino acids. The DNA of the CDR3 is TGCGCCAGCAGCCAAGATCCTAGCGGGGGGTCAGATACGCAGTATTTT. The encoded protein is CASSQDPSGGSDTQYF.

This chain connects TRBV4-1 to TRBJ1-1; D possibly corresponds to TRBD1 (6 bases). This CDR3 has 15 amino acids. V lost 6 bases, J lost 2 bases, and 16 bases lay in between. CDR1 and CDR2 (germline): MGHRA, YSYEKL. The CDR3 loop is CASRRPTGDNTEAFF. The CDR3 region has the DNA TGCGCCAGCAGACGCCCGACAGGAGATAACACTGAAGCTTTCTTT.

The rearrangement uses TRBV30 and TRBJ2-3; 8 nucleotides align to TRBD2. The CDR3 is made up of 14 amino acids. V lost 2 bases to trimming and J lost 3 bases; unmatched junction nucleotides: 4. Germline CDR1 and CDR2: GTSNPN and SVGIG (reference sequence). The CDR3 protein is CAWSSSGVTDTQYF. CDR3 nucleotides: TGTGCCTGGAGTAGTAGCGGGGTTACAGATACGCAGTATTTT.

In its sample, this clone was seen once. The V call is TRBV7-9, the J call TRBJ2-2; D ambiguous. The CDR3 has 12 residues. Trimming took 8 bases from V and 1 from J, leaving 5 bases between them. Germline V lookup: CDR1 SEHNR, CDR2 FQNEAQ (reference sequence). The CDR3 region has the DNA TGTGCCAGCCTAGAGAACACCGGGGAGCTGTTTTTT. Its translation is CASLENTGELFF. Complete variable domain (other parts from reference TRBV7-9 and TRBJ2-2): DTGVSQNPRHKITKRGQNVTFRCDPISEHNRLYWYRQTLGQGPEFLTYFQNEAQLEKSRLLSDRFSAERPKGSFSTLEIQRTEQGDSAMYLCASLENTGELFFGEGSRLTVL.

This chain joins TRBV18 and TRBJ2-7; 7 bases are a match to TRBD2. Germline V gene sequence: CDR1 KGHSH, CDR2 LQKENI. With V trimmed by 3 bases and J by 7 bases, 9 bases remained unmatched. The CDR3 extends over 14 amino acids. CDR3 nucleotides: TGTGCCAGCTCACCCCTGACTGGGGAGGGGGAGCAGTACTTC. Translation gives CASSPLTGEGEQYF.